Sequencing of this T cell receptor (beta chain) was carried out in a study of T cells in women clearing cervical HPV infection. Overall study: No precancer developed; the control's incident HPV16 infection cleared within 12 months. Case blood was drawn when the lesion was first found; control blood after infection became undetectable. Broader study findings: Repertoire richness, not evenness, was significantly elevated in CIN3+ cases versus controls.

TCRdb keeps only in-frame clones here, not all; method: immunoSEQ multiplex PCR. This table lists some 30,000 clones. Note on this clone: What it recognizes is unknown. The DNA ends 3 residues before the CDR3 does, and the rest of the CDR3 is filled in from the germline J gene.

The CDR3 loop spans 14 amino acids. In germline, CDR1 is SNHLY, CDR2 FYNNEI. The rearrangement joins TRBV2 to TRBJ1-1; D uncertain. Material: blood buffy coat. The TCR sequence derives from a woman aged 18 to 75 with a cervical HPV16 infection that either progressed to CIN3+ or cleared (not recorded which). The CDR3 here is CASSEALGTYEAFF. CDR3 DNA, as far as it was read: TGTGCCAGCAGTGAAGCGCTAGGAACCTACGAG.